The 22 T cell receptor beta chains below were found in one sample sequenced in a study of T cell changes during pregnancy in multiple sclerosis. The data were produced by immunoSEQ multiplex PCR, yet TCRdb's version contains in-frame clones alone and is incomplete. The repertoire includes around 49,000 clones, about 95% of them detected once, and 5.9% sits in the top ten. Sample: CD8+ T cells from peripheral blood mononuclear cells, taken in the first trimester of pregnancy. The receptor source for this set is a female donor with multiple sclerosis, enrolled in a pregnancy study.

The chain combines TRBV7-9 with TRBJ2-7; D not certain. This CDR3 region has 13 residues. Trimming removed 5 bases from V and 4 bases from J, with 12 bases in between. CDR1 is SEHNR and CDR2 is FQNEAQ in the germline V gene (reference sequence). The CDR3: CASSPIPRYEQYF. CDR3 nucleotides: TGTGCCAGCAGCCCAATCCCTAGGTACGAGCAGTACTTC.

V gene TRBV27 combines with J gene TRBJ1-1; no clear D. The CDR3 runs to 13 residues. The germline CDR1 and CDR2 sequences are MNHEY and SMNVEV (reference sequence). V lost 0 bases and J 3 bases, leaving 5 bases between the germline ends. For the CDR3, the DNA is TGTGCCAGCAGTTTATCGGCATACACTGAAGCTTTCTTT. The encoded protein is CASSLSAYTEAFF.

The chain is built from TRBV6-6 and TRBJ1-1; D is ambiguous. The V gene lost 1 base and the J gene lost 3 bases, with 12 bases spanning the gap. CDR3 length equals 15 residues. Germline V gene data show CDR1 as MNHNY and CDR2 as SVGAGI (reference sequence). CDR3 nucleotides: TGTGCCAGCAGTTACTTACGGAGCGTTGACACTGAAGCTTTCTTT. Amino acids: CASSYLRSVDTEAFF.

V is TRBV27 and J is TRBJ2-7; D unresolved. This CDR3 has 11 residues. Germline CDR1 MNHEY, CDR2 SMNVEV (reference sequence). The germline V and J ends were trimmed by 5 bases and 1 base, with 3 bases remaining between them. The chain's CDR3 is CASSPSYEQYF. The CDR3 coding sequence is TGTGCCAGCAGTCCTTCCTACGAGCAGTACTTC.

The V and J genes are TRBV4-1 and TRBJ2-3, with no clear D. The CDR3 contains 12 residues. Germline V CDR1 and CDR2: MGHRA, YSYEKL. V was pared by 2 bases and J by 2 bases, with 2 bases between. DNA of the CDR3: TGCGCCAGCAGCCAATACACAGATACGCAGTATTTT. Its protein product is CASSQYTDTQYF.

This chain links TRBV7-9 with TRBJ2-5; the match to TRBD1 covers 7 bases. The CDR3 extends over 14 amino acids. Germline assignment: CDR1 SEHNR and CDR2 FQNEAQ (reference sequence). J gave up 2 bases and V 6 bases, and 6 bases lay outside the gene matches. DNA of the CDR3: TGTGCCAGCAGGCCTCCGGGACAGCAAGAGACCCAGTACTTC. Encoded protein: CASRPPGQQETQYF.

This clone has a single count. The chain carries TRBV9 and TRBJ2-5; 8 nucleotides line up with TRBD1. The CDR3 runs 14 residues. Trimming removed 3 bases from V and 2 bases from J; junction bases left unmatched: 3. The germline gives CDR1 SGDLS, CDR2 YYNGEE. The CDR3, as DNA: TGTGCCAGCAGCGACCGGACAGGGCAAGAGACCCAGTACTTC. Encoded protein: CASSDRTGQETQYF.

Notes on this clone: The junction does not match germline at one end; this may be a read error. Other DNA sequences in the same sample also yield this CDR3. J is TRBJ1-2 and V is TRBV6-5, with D perhaps matching TRBD1 (6 bases). Per germline, CDR1 MNHEY and CDR2 SVGAGI. The CDR3 has 12 residues. CDR3 sequence (DNA): TGCGCCAGCAGTCAAAACAGGGAAGGCTACACCTTC. Translating gives CASSQNREGYTF.

The chain employs TRBV6-1 and TRBJ1-2; D is unclear. Germline values: CDR1 MNHNS, CDR2 SASEGT. The V gene lost 9 bases and the J gene lost 5 bases, with 7 bases spanning the gap. The CDR3 covers 10 residues. The CDR3 region is CASGPYGYTF. The CDR3 DNA is TGTGCCAGTGGGCCTTATGGCTACACCTTC.

This chain joins TRBV25-1 and TRBJ1-1, with 11 bases matching TRBD1. CDR3 length equals 17 residues. V lost 2 bases and J lost 0; bases outside the gene matches: 5. The germline CDR1 and CDR2 sequences are MGHDK and SYGVNS. The CDR3 sequence is CASSEADRGRLNTEAFF. For the CDR3, the DNA is TGTGCCAGCAGTGAAGCGGACAGGGGGCGATTGAACACTGAAGCTTTCTTT.

The genes are TRBV29-1 and TRBJ2-6; no firm D call. The CDR3 runs 16 residues. V gave up 1 base and J gave up 0 bases, with 10 bases separating them. In germline, CDR1 is SQVTM, CDR2 ANQGSEA. The CDR3 sequence is CSVEARGSSGANVLTF. CDR3 coding DNA: TGCAGCGTTGAAGCGCGCGGAAGCTCTGGGGCCAACGTCCTGACTTTC.

The chain employs TRBV9 and TRBJ2-5; 14 nucleotides line up with TRBD2. This CDR3 has 16 amino acids. V lost 4 bases, J lost 5 bases, and 7 bases stayed unmatched. The germline V gene has CDR1 SGDLS and CDR2 YYNGEE. The CDR3: CASSLRLAGGPETQYF. The CDR3 bases are TGTGCCAGCAGCCTCCGACTAGCGGGAGGGCCTGAGACCCAGTACTTC. The variable domain in full, completed from reference TRBV9 and TRBJ2-5, reads DSGVTQTPKHLITATGQRVTLRCSPRSGDLSVYWYQQSLDQGLQFLIQYYNGEERAKGNILERFSAQQFPDLHSELNLSSLELGDSALYFCASSLRLAGGPETQYFGPGTRLLVL.

V and J are TRBV9 and TRBJ2-1, with D uncertain. The germline V gene has CDR1 SGDLS and CDR2 YYNGEE. V shed 3 bases and J shed 9 bases, with 7 bases lying between them. This CDR3 spans 11 amino acids. CDR3 coding DNA: TGTGCCAGCAGCGCCCTCAGTGAGCAGTTCTTC. Translation: CASSALSEQFF.

The chain links TRBV19 to TRBJ2-7; D call uncertain. The CDR3 spans 13 residues. V was pared by 5 bases and J by 5 bases, with 13 bases between. Germline V gene sequence: CDR1 LNHDA, CDR2 SQIVND (reference sequence). Written as DNA, the CDR3 is TGTGCCAGTAGTTTGACAAGTACTCACGAGCAGTACTTC. This translates into CASSLTSTHEQYF.

The rearrangement links TRBV4-1 to TRBJ1-3, with no clear D. The germline V and J ends were trimmed by 1 base and 0 bases, with 7 bases remaining between them. From germline, CDR1 is MGHRA and CDR2 YSYEKL. CDR3 length: 15 residues. CDR3 sequence: CASSQGRSSGNTIYF. In nucleotides, the CDR3 is TGCGCCAGCAGCCAAGGTCGGAGCTCTGGAAACACCATATATTTT.

This chain uses TRBV28 with TRBJ2-3, with a weak D call TRBD1 (6 bases). There are 14 residues in the CDR3. V lost 0 bases to trimming and J lost 2 bases, with 6 bases between them. The germline V gene has CDR1 MDHEN and CDR2 SYDVKM. The CDR3 DNA reads TGTGCCAGCAGTTTATGGGGGGCCACAGATACGCAGTATTTT. It yields the protein CASSLWGATDTQYF.

V gene TRBV5-1 combines with J gene TRBJ2-1, with D possibly being TRBD2 (6 bases). V gave up 6 bases and J gave up 3 bases, with 13 bases separating them. The CDR3 sequence is 14 residues long. Germline V gene lookup returns CDR1 SGHRS and CDR2 YFSETQ. As DNA, the CDR3 is TGCGCCAGCAAATCCCGGGAGAGCTACAATGAGCAGTTCTTC. This translates into CASKSRESYNEQFF.

The chain recombines TRBV27 with TRBJ2-7; tentative D call: TRBD2 (6 bases). The CDR3 consists of 13 residues. CDR1 and CDR2 (germline): MNHEY, SMNVEV (reference sequence). Trimming removed 2 bases at V and 7 bases at J, with 12 bases between. CDR3 coding DNA: TGTGCCAGCAGTTTACGGAGGGCCGGGGAGCAGTACTTC. Protein sequence: CASSLRRAGEQYF.

The V gene is TRBV28, the J gene TRBJ2-2; 13 bases agree with TRBD2. This CDR3 has 18 amino acids. V lost 5 bases to trimming and J lost 4 bases; unmatched junction nucleotides: 10. Germline CDR1 is MDHEN and CDR2 is SYDVKM. CDR3 sequence reads: CASSLRTSGRILTGELFF. The DNA of the CDR3 is TGTGCCAGCAGTCTCCGGACTAGCGGGAGAATTCTCACCGGGGAGCTGTTTTTT.

The rearrangement joins TRBV28 to TRBJ2-5; 8 nucleotides match TRBD1. Trimming cost V 8 bases and J 7 bases; bases outside gene matches: 18. This CDR3 spans 16 amino acids. The V gene's germline CDR1 is MDHEN and CDR2 SYDVKM. CDR3: CASGAGTGGFRRTQYF. The CDR3 DNA reads as TGTGCCAGCGGCGCCGGGACAGGTGGTTTTAGACGGACCCAGTACTTC.

The chain combines TRBV5-5 with TRBJ2-3; 10 nucleotides agree with TRBD2. V shed 4 bases and J 1 base; nucleotides not matched to a gene: 3. Germline assignment: CDR1 SGHKS and CDR2 YYEKEE (reference sequence). CDR3 length: 15 residues. CDR3 amino acids: CASSAGLAGTDTQYF. CDR3 bases: TGTGCCAGCAGCGCCGGACTAGCGGGCACAGATACGCAGTATTTT. Drawing the rest from reference TRBV5-5 and TRBJ2-3, the complete variable domain is DAGVTQSPTHLIKTRGQQVTLRCSPISGHKSVSWYQQVLGQGPQFIFQYYEKEERGRGNFPDRFSARQFPNYSSELNVNALLLGDSALYLCASSAGLAGTDTQYFGPGTRLTVL.

The chain links TRBV29-1 to TRBJ1-1; D is undetermined. The CDR3 spans 11 residues. V was cut by 1 base and J by 6 bases, with 6 bases left in between. Germline values: CDR1 SQVTM, CDR2 ANQGSEA. CDR3 in DNA: TGCAGCGTTGAAGGAAGAGCTGAAGCTTTCTTT. It translates to CSVEGRAEAFF.